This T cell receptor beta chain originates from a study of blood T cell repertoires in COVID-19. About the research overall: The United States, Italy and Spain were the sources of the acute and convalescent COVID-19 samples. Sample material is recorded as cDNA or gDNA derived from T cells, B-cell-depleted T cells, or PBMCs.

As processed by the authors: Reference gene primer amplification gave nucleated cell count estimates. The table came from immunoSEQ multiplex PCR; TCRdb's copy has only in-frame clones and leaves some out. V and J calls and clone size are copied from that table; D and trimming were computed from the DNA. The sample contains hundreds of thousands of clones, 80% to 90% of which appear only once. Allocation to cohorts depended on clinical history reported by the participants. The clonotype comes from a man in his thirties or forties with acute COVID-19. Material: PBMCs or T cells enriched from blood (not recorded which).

Here the CDR3 DNA reads TGCGCCAGCAGCTTGGCGCAGGGCGGGAACACTGAAGCTTTCTTT. It codes for CASSLAQGGNTEAFF. The rearrangement links TRBV5-1 to TRBJ1-1, with D perhaps matching TRBD1 (5 bases). V gave up 0 bases and J gave up 1 base, with 10 bases separating them. Germline V lookup: CDR1 SGHRS, CDR2 YFSETQ. There are 15 residues in the CDR3.